This T cell receptor beta chain stems from a study of cytomegalovirus exposure and HLA in healthy donors (dated by TCRdb to about 2017). Regarding the research as a whole: According to an earlier analysis of several hundred of the donors, about 180 million T cells yielded roughly 110 million unique TCR beta sequences and about 300 Gb of sequence data. Roughly 300 gigabases of sequencing data and approximately 85 million unique TCR sequences were included in an early release covering under 650 HLA-typed donors. Of the approximately 400 genotyped donors, around 81% fell in the genetic ancestry cluster associated with self-reported Caucasian donors. The study was designed to test whether signatures of past pathogen exposure could be identified by cataloging public T cell receptors. The study used immunosequencing to profile the T cell repertoires of 670 or so subjects and linked those repertoires to cytomegalovirus serostatus. A separate validation cohort of over a hundred different subjects was used in addition to the 666-subject first cohort. The study combined high-throughput TCR immunosequencing, statistical association of individual TCRs with disease status, and machine learning to predict cytomegalovirus infection status. A later analysis re-analyzed previously published TCR beta repertoires from about 730 donors and added high-resolution HLA genotyping to study TCR occurrence patterns. The later analysis used no new phenotypic data to find candidate immune exposures, relying instead on TCR beta sequences and their occurrence across donors. To decide whether each TCR beta V gene segment behaved as functional or pseudogenic, an earlier analysis of approximately 600 of the donors relied on high-throughput TCR beta sequencing. Donor age, sex, ethnicity and CMV serostatus were compiled together with the repertoire data. In a later genetic analysis, genome-wide SNP genotypes for 398 of the 666 donors were used, and that subset was treated as a discovery cohort. All discovery cohort repertoires had been generated using a single sequencing platform. Class I and class II HLA loci were covered by the typing at four-digit resolution. The number of typed donors differed by locus: roughly 620-640 for A, B, C, DRB1 and DQB1; approximately 540 for DQA1; approximately 600 for DPA1; and about 450 for DPB1. Four to six DR-DQ haplotypes were handled as single units for association and clustering, since linkage in the cohort was strong. Among roughly 400 genotyped donors of the cohort, an average of roughly 240,000 unique TCR beta nucleotide sequences were sequenced per donor, around a sixth of them non-productive.

About this clone itself: Its antigen target is currently unknown. No base quality information exists; no much larger clone differs at one position.

The V end loses 0 bases and the J end loses 0 bases, and a stretch of 8 bases separates them. The germline V gene gives CDR1 as MGHRA and CDR2 as YSYEKL. Its CDR3 holds 15 amino acids, cysteine through phenylalanine. CDR3 DNA only is kept here, 45 bases in frame from base 1. The library was obtained by the immunoSEQ multiplex PCR assay. For the multiplex PCR, a mixture combining 60 forward primers for TCR Vbeta segments and 13 reverse primers for TCR Jbeta segments was used. The CDR3 region of rearranged TCR beta genes was amplified from genomic DNA with a multiplex PCR assay. On the Illumina HiSeq System, the amplified TCR beta libraries were sequenced as 87-base-pair reads. The study's own analysis went as follows. Across the roughly 700 repertoires, a later analysis counted 80 million or so unique TCR beta chains, around 11 million of which were shared by at least two donors. Raw reads were error-corrected and collapsed into unique sequences with a nearest-neighbor algorithm that merged closely related sequences to remove PCR and sequencing errors. Alignment of CDR3 sequences to IMGT reference sequences was used to assign V, D and J gene segments. For a sequence to be retained, at least a six-nucleotide match to both a V gene segment and a J gene segment was required. Rearrangements were called productive when the CDR3 lacked stop codons and stayed in frame with V and J; all others were non-productive. Following IMGT convention, CDR3 was defined as the stretch from the second conserved V-encoded cysteine up to the conserved J-encoded phenylalanine. The earlier analysis of about 590 of the donors excluded sequences that lacked an unambiguous match to a single V gene segment. In an earlier analysis of 500 to 750 of the donors, V segments were called functional above 56.7% productive rearrangements and were called segregating when the between-donor standard deviation exceeded 5%. A statistical classification framework was built to diagnose cytomegalovirus status from the catalog of TCR beta chain sequences. A later analysis assigned V and J genes by comparing TCR nucleotide sequences with IMGT/GENE-DB human TR gene sequences. Using the TCRdist pipeline, a later analysis assigned CDR3 sequences along with most-parsimonious VDJ recombination scenarios. In a later analysis, each TCR beta chain was defined by its CDR3 amino acid sequence together with its V-gene family, and reads without a unique V-gene family were excluded. In a later analysis, 500 to 650 highly shared, low-generation-probability nucleotide sequences were removed to address suspected cross-contamination and a sequencing artifact. In a later analysis, a clonal expansion index was calculated for each public chain from normalized within-repertoire ranks of inferred template counts. A later analysis computed generation probabilities with a VDJ recombination model fitted to out-of-frame rearrangements, and checked the results against IGoR. In a later analysis, hypergeometric tests were used to score TCR-TCR, TCR-HLA and TCR-CMV co-occurrence, with a repertoire-size bias correction applied to TCR pairs. To estimate false discovery rates, a later analysis permuted the HLA or CMV assignments 20 times. In a later analysis, co-occurring TCRs were grouped using DBSCAN, and TCRdist sequence similarity was added for clustering within HLA-allele-positive subsets. Repertoires with fewer than 30,000 or more than 120,000 public chains, plus five repertoires with anomalous nucleotide sharing, were excluded from co-occurrence clustering. TCRdb carries this immuneACCESS record with in-frame sequences only. Its versions omit some clonotypes, under half of them owing to an unresolved V gene in the studies checked, with the rest unexplained. Clone size and V and J calls were adopted from that table, with D and trimming inferred from the DNA. The sample has about 170,000 clones on record, roughly 80% of them singletons. Just under 5% of the sample is taken by the ten largest.

The cohort comprised around 690 healthy bone marrow donors. At the time of sampling, every cohort member was nominally healthy, though immune exposures that went unrecorded were likely present. The donor tested CMV seropositive and was one of the 289 seropositive cohort members. A peripheral blood sample was provided by each donor, and peripheral blood mononuclear cells were used for TCR beta sequencing. Genomic DNA was extracted from the blood cell samples with the Qiagen DNeasy Blood Extraction Kit. Results and caveats for the whole study, not just this receptor: In a later analysis, most CMV-associated TCR beta chains were found to appear HLA-restricted, with HLA associations seemingly driven largely by CMV exposure. Strong co-occurrence of HLA alleles, especially DR and DQ, made assigning TCR associations to individual alleles difficult. HLA typing was unavailable for some donors at each locus, so association tests used only the typed subset. In a later analysis, HLA-associated TCR beta chains showed more clonal expansion and lower generation probabilities than non-associated chains that were equally common. Several of the top co-occurrence clusters appeared to be linked to parvovirus B19, influenza, CMV and Epstein-Barr virus, according to a later analysis. In the study, around 150 TCR beta chains were listed as associated with cytomegalovirus. The cohort was sequenced for TCR beta chains only, and without alpha or paired-chain data the features that could be detected were limited. Correlated functional status among segregating V segments might reflect linkage disequilibrium, but an unknown experimental factor could not be ruled out. Broadly in line with IMGT annotations, most TCR beta V segments showed up in productive rearrangements about 87% or about 30% of the time in an earlier analysis of a few hundred of the donors. A group of highly shared sequence variants was considered likely to be a technical artifact of the sequencing pipeline. The earlier analysis of about 600 of the donors excluded roughly 17 rarely observed V segments, including chromosome 9 orphons, because counts were too low. Cytomegalovirus status was reported to be diagnosed by the classifier with high specificity and sensitivity in both the original and validation cohorts. In vitro tests confirmed that a few of the cytomegalovirus-associated TCR beta chains recognize cytomegalovirus antigens. Presence/absence analyses assumed roughly uniform sequencing depth across donors, an assumption that may not hold. An association between a missense DCLRE1C variant and V-gene and J-gene trimming of TCR beta chains was found in a later genetic analysis and replicated in an independent cohort. The only immune exposure information available for the cohort was CMV serostatus. Most TCR sequences were observed very rarely across donors, whereas some public TCRs were present in many individuals. The authors suggested that the approach could potentially be extended to other disease states and immunological phenotypes. Some IMGT-functional V segments, including TRBV6-2 and TRBV6-3, could not be distinguished by the 87-base-pair reads and were therefore excluded. At a false discovery rate of 0.05, a later analysis linked some 18,000 TCR beta sequences to specific HLA alleles. According to a later genetic analysis, donors in an Asian-associated ancestry cluster had fewer N-insertions in productive TCRs than the approximately 710-donor mean. A later analysis found that TCR association rates varied across HLA loci, with DRB1 alleles showing the most associated TCRs and HLA-C alleles the fewest. A further reported finding was that TCR beta sequences accurately predicted the HLA-A and HLA-B alleles for most subjects in the first cohort.

This clonotype was sampled from a woman younger than 35 in good health and CMV-seropositive. The sequence links TRBV4-1 to TRBJ1-1, with the identity of the D gene unclear. Sequenced material: PBMCs. The CDR3: CASSQDFEVNTEAFF. The DNA reads as follows: TGCGCCAGCAGCCAAGATTTCGAGGTGAACACTGAAGCTTTCTTT.